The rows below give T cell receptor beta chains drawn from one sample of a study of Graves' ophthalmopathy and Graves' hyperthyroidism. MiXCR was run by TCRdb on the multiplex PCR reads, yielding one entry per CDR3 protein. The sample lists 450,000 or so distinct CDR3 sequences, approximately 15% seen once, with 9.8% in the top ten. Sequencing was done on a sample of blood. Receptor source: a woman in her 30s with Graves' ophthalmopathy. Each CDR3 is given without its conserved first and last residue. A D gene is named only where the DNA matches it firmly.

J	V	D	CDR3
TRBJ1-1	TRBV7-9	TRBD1	ASSDRGRITEAF
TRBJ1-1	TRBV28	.	ASSLLDTTEAF
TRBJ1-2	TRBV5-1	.	ASSLMKRDYGYT
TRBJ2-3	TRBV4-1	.	ASSESVTSTDTQY
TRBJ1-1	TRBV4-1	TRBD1	ASSERQGRDTEAF
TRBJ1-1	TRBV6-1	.	ASKSRGRNTEAF
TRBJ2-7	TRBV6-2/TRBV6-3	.	ASNQGTHVGEQY
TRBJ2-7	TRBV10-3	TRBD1	AISLRTGVTAYEQY
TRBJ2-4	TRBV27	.	ASPSEGGRRGGIQY
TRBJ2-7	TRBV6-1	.	ASRGQPFYEQY
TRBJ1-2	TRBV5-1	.	ASSLEHGAFDGYT
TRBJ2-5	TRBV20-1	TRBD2	SVGTSGRETQY
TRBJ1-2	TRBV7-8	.	ASSLVPGFDYGYT
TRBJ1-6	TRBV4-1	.	ASSQDGSGPDYNSPLH
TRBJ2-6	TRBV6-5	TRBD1	ASSYSPGTGRDLT
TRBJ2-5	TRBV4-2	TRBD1	ASSQEAGQGKTQY
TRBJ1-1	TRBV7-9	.	ATSGVGPNTEAF
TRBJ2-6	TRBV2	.	AARNWGAGANVLT
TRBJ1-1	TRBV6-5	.	ASTNTASGTEAF
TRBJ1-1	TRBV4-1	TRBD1	ASSQWTGNTEAF
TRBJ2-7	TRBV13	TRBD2	ASSLVGRGAYEQY
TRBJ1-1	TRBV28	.	ASSLYGVGTEAF